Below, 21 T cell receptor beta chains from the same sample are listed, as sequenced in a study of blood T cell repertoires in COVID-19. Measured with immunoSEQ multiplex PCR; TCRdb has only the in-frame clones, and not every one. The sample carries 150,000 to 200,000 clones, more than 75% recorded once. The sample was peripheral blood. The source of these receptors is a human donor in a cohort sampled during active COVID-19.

CDR3: CASSTGGRTEAFF. The CDR3, as DNA: TGTGCCAGCAGCACTGGGGGCCGCACTGAAGCTTTCTTT. The chain is built from TRBV7-9 and TRBJ1-1, with a tentative D call TRBD1 (6 bases). Germline-derived CDR1 and CDR2 are SEHNR and FQNEAQ (reference sequence). V dropped 5 bases and J dropped 4 bases, with 11 bases sitting between them. This CDR3 region has 13 residues.

The DNA of the CDR3 is TGTGCCAGCAGCTTCGGACAACGACAAGAGACCCAGTACTTC. Translated: CASSFGQRQETQYF. The chain combines TRBV5-4 with TRBJ2-5, with D possibly being TRBD1 (5 bases). CDR1 is SGHNT, CDR2 YYREEE, per germline (reference sequence). Trimming removed 2 bases from V and 2 bases from J, with 10 bases in between. This CDR3 has 14 amino acids.

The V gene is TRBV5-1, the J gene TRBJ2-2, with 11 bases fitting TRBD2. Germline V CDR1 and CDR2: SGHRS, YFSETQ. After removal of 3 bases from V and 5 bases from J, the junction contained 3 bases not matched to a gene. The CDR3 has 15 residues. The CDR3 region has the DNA TGCGCCAGCAGCTCCGGACTAGCGGGTACCGGGGAGCTGTTTTTT. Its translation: CASSSGLAGTGELFF.

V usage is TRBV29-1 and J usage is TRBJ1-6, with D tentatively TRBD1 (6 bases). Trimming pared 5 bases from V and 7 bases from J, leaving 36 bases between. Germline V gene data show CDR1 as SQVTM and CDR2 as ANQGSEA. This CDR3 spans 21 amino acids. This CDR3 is CSVPGPRRAGASDRVNSPLHF. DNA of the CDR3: TGCAGCGTTCCCGGACCTAGGCGGGCAGGGGCATCCGATAGGGTGAATTCACCCCTCCACTTT.

DNA of the CDR3: TGTGCCAGTGGGGGGAGTAACACTGAAGCTTTCTTT. Translating it yields CASGGSNTEAFF. V and J are TRBV7-9 and TRBJ1-1; D possibly corresponds to TRBD1 (5 bases). V lost 9 bases, J lost 2 bases, and 10 bases lay in between. The CDR3 contains 12 residues. CDR1 SEHNR and CDR2 FQNEAQ come from the germline V gene (reference sequence).

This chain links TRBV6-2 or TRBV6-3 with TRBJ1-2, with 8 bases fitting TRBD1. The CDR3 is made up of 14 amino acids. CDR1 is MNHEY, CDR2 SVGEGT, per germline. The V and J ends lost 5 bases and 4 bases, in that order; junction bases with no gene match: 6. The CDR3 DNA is TGTGCCAGCAGTCCGGACAGGGCCCCCTATGGCTACACCTTC. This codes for CASSPDRAPYGYTF.

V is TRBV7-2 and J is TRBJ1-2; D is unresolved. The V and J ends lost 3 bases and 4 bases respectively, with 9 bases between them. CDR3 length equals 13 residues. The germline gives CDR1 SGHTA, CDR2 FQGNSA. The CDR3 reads CASSFGEVYGYTF. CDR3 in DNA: TGTGCCAGCAGCTTCGGGGAAGTCTATGGCTACACCTTC.

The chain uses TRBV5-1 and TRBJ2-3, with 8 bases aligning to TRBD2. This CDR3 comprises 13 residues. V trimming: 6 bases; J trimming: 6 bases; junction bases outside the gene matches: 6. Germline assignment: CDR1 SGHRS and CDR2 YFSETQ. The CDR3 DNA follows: TGCGCCAGCAAAGTAGCGGGGATTGATACGCAGTATTTT. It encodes CASKVAGIDTQYF.

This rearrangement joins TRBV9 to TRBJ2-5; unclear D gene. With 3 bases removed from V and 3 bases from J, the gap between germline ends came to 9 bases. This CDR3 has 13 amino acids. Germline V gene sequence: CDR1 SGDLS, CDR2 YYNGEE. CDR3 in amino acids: CASSAGPEETQYF. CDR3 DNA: TGTGCCAGCAGCGCTGGCCCAGAAGAGACCCAGTACTTC.

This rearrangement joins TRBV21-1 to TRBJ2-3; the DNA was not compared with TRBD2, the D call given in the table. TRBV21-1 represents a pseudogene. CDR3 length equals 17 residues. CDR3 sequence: CASSTRTSGRRNDTQYF. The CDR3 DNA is TGTGCCAGCAGCACTCGGACTAGCGGGAGGCGTAATGATACGCAGTATTTT.

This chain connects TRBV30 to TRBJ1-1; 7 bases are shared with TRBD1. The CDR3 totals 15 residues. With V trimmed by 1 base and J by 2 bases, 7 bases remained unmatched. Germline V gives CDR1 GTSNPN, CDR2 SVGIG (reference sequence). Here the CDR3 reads CAWSGQGGVNTEAFF. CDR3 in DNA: TGTGCCTGGAGTGGACAGGGCGGGGTAAACACTGAAGCTTTCTTT. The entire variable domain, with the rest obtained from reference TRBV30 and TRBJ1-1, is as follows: SQTIHQWPATLVQPVGSPLSLECTVEGTSNPNLYWYRQAAGRGLQLLFYSVGIGQISSEVPQNLSASRPQDRQFILSSKKLLLSDSGFYLCAWSGQGGVNTEAFFGQGTRLTVV.

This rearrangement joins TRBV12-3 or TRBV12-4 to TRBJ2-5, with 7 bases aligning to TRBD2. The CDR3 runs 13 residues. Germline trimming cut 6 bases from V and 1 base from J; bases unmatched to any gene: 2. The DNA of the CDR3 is TGTGCCAGCAGAGCTAGCGGCCAAGAGACCCAGTACTTC. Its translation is CASRASGQETQYF.

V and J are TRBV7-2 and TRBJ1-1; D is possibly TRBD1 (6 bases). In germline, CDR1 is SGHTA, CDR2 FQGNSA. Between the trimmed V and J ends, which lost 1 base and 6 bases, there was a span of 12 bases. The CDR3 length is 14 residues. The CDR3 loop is CASSLVGGGPEAFF. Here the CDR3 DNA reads TGTGCCAGCAGCTTAGTAGGGGGAGGGCCTGAAGCTTTCTTT.

CDR3 sequence (DNA): TGTGCCATCAGTGAGCGGCAGGGCGAACAGCCCCAGCATTTT. This codes for CAISERQGEQPQHF. V is TRBV10-3 and J is TRBJ1-5; possible D gene TRBD1, 5 bases. The germline gives CDR1 ENHRY, CDR2 SYGVKD. V was pared by 2 bases and J by 7 bases, with 12 bases between. There are 14 residues in the CDR3.

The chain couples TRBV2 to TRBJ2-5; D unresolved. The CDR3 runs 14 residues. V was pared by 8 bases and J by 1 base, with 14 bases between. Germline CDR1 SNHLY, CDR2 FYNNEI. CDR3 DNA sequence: TGTGCCAGCCAGACTGTCGCTAGCCAAGAGACCCAGTACTTC. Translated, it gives CASQTVASQETQYF. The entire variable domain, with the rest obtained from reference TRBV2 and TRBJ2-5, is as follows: EPEVTQTPSHQVTQMGQEVILRCVPISNHLYFYWYRQILGQKVEFLVSFYNNEISEKSEIFDDQFSVERPDGSNFTLKIRSTKLEDSAMYFCASQTVASQETQYFGPGTRLLVL.

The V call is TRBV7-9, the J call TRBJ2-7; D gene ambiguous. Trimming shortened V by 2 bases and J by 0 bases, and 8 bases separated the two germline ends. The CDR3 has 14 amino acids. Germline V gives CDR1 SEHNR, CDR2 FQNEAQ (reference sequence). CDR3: CASSLLVNSYEQYF. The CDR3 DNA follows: TGTGCCAGCAGCTTACTTGTAAACTCCTACGAGCAGTACTTC.

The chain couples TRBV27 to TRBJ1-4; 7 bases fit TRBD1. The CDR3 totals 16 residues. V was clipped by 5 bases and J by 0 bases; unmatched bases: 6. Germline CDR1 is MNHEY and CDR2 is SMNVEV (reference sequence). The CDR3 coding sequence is TGTGCCAGCAGTCCGCAGGGGGTTCCAACTAATGAAAAACTGTTTTTT. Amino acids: CASSPQGVPTNEKLFF.

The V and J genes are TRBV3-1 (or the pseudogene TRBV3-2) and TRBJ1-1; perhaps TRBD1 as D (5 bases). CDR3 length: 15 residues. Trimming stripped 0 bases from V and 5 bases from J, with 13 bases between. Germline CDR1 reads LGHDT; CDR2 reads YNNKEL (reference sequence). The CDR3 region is CASSQDLGGRTEAFF. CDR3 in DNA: TGTGCCAGCAGCCAAGATTTGGGGGGAAGGACTGAAGCTTTCTTT.

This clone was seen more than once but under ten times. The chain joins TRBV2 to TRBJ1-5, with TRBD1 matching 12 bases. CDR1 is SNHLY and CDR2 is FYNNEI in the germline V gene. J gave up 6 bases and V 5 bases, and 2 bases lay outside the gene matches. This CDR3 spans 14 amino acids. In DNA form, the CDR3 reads TGTGCCAGCAGTTCGGGACAGGGGGCTCAGCCCCAGCATTTT. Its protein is CASSSGQGAQPQHF.

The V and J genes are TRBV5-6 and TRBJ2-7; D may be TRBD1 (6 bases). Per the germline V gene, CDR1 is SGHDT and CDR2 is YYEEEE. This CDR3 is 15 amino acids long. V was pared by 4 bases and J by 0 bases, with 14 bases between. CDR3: CASSLGQKSSYEQYF. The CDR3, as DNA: TGTGCCAGCAGCCTTGGACAGAAAAGCTCCTACGAGCAGTACTTC.

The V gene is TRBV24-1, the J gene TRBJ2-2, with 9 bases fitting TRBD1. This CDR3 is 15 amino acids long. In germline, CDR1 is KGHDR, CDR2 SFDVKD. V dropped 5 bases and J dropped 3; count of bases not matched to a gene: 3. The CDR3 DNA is TGTGCCACCAGTGCCGGGACAGGGTACACCGGGGAGCTGTTTTTT. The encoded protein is CATSAGTGYTGELFF.